The clone carrying this T cell receptor beta chain showed up many times. Each CDR3 protein gets one entry after TCRdb re-called the RT-PCR reads with MiXCR. The sample records hundreds of thousands of distinct CDR3 sequences, around 16% being singletons. The CDR3 contains 15 residues. The ends lost 6 bases at V and 6 bases at J; junction bases unmatched: 9. The data were taken from a study of patients and donors after allogeneic stem cell transplantation. The sample comprised blood, either unsorted or a sorted T cell fraction (not recorded which). The sequence came from a human donor who was either an allogeneic HSCT recipient or a stem cell or donor lymphocyte infusion donor (not recorded which). It is not recorded whose cells these are; they may come from a transplant donor. This sequence joins TRBV12-3 or TRBV12-4 and TRBJ1-2; 11 nucleotides align to TRBD1. In nucleotides, the CDR3 is TGTGCCAGCAGCCCTGGGACAGGGGGATCGGATGGCTACACCTTC. Translation gives CASSPGTGGSDGYTF.